This T cell receptor (beta chain) was sequenced during a study of T-cell reconstitution after alpha-beta-depleted transplantation in children. V lost 5 bases to trimming and J lost 4 bases; unmatched junction nucleotides: 6. The CDR3 is 15 residues long. Using unique molecular identifiers, the investigators prepared the TCRbeta library. TCRdb passed the PCR reads through MiXCR, listing each CDR3 protein once. The table includes about 200,000 distinct CDR3 sequences, 8.4% detected once. This clonotype was detected only a few times. The TCR sequence derives from a male patient under 10 years old who had a stem cell transplant for acute myeloid leukemia, so the T cells may come from the graft donor. The sequences come from PBMCs, mostly from graft donor cells, collected 360 days after TCRalphabeta/CD19-depleted stem cell transplant. The genes are TRBV12-3 or TRBV12-4 and TRBJ1-5; 9 bases fit TRBD1. The CDR3 nucleotides read TGTGCCAGCAGTGAACAGGGGGCGAAGAATCAGCCCCAGCATTTT. It translates to CASSEQGAKNQPQHF.